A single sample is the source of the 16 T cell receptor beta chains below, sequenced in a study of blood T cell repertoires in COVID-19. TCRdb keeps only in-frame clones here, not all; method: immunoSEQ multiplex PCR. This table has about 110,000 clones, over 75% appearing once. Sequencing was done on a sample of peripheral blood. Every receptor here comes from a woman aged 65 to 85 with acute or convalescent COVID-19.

CDR3 loop: CASSVGGNTEAFF. The CDR3 DNA reads as TGTGCCAGCAGCGTGGGGGGGAACACTGAAGCTTTCTTT. This chain connects TRBV27 to TRBJ1-1, with a weak D call TRBD1 (5 bases). The CDR3 length is 13 residues. Germline values: CDR1 MNHEY, CDR2 SMNVEV (reference sequence). V dropped 6 bases and J dropped 1 base, with 9 bases sitting between them.

CDR3 nucleotides: TGCGCCAGCAGCCAAGGCTCGCTTTTTCGGGGGGGGACAGATACGCAGTATTTT. Protein sequence: CASSQGSLFRGGTDTQYF. This sequence joins TRBV4-1 and TRBJ2-3; 8 nucleotides agree with TRBD2. The V and J ends lost 1 base and 3 bases, in that order; junction bases with no gene match: 12. The germline gives CDR1 MGHRA, CDR2 YSYEKL. The CDR3 sequence is 18 residues long.

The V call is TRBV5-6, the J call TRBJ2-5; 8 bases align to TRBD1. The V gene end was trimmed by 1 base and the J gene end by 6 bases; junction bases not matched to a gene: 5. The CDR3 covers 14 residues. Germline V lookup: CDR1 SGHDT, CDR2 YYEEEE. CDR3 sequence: CASSLPGGGQTQYF. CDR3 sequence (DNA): TGTGCCAGCAGCTTGCCAGGGGGCGGACAGACCCAGTACTTC.

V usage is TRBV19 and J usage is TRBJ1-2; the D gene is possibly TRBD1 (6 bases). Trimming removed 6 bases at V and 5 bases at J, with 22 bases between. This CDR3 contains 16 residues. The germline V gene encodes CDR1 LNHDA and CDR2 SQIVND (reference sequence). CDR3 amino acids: CASRLKRARGGYGYTF. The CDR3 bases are TGTGCCAGTAGACTGAAGAGGGCCAGGGGTGGATATGGCTACACCTTC.

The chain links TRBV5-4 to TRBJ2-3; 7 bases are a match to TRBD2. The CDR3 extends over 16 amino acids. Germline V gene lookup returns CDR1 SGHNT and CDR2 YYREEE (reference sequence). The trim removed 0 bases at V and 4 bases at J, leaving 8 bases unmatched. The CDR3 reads CASSLAAGGGADTQYF. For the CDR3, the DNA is TGTGCCAGCAGCTTGGCGGCGGGTGGGGGGGCAGATACGCAGTATTTT.

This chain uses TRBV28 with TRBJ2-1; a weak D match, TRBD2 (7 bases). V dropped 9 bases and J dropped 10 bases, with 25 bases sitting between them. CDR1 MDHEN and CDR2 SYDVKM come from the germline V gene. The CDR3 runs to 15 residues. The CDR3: CASITGGWSRGEQFF. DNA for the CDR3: TGTGCCAGTATCACGGGGGGCTGGAGCCGGGGCGAGCAGTTCTTC. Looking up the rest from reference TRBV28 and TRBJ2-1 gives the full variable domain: DVKVTQSSRYLVKRTGEKVFLECVQDMDHENMFWYRQDPGLGLRLIYFSYDVKMKEKGDIPEGYSVSREKKERFSLILESASTNQTSMYLCASITGGWSRGEQFFGPGTRLTVL.

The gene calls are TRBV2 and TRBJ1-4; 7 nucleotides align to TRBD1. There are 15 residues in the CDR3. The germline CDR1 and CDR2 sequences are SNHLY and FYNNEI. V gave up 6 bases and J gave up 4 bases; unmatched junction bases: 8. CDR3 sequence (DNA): TGTGCCAGCAGCGCCGGACAGGACCATAATGAAAAACTGTTTTTT. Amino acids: CASSAGQDHNEKLFF.

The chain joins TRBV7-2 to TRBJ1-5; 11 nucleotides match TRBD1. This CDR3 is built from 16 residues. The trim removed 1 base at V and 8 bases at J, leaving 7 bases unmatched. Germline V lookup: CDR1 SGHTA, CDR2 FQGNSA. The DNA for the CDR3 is TGTGCCAGCAGCTTAGGGACAGGGGGCGACCTGAAGCCCCAGCATTTT. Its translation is CASSLGTGGDLKPQHF. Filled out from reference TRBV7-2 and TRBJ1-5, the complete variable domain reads GAGVSQSPSNKVTEKGKDVELRCDPISGHTALYWYRQSLGQGLEFLIYFQGNSAPDKSGLPSDRFSAERTGGSVSTLTIQRTQQEDSAVYLCASSLGTGGDLKPQHFGDGTRLSIL.

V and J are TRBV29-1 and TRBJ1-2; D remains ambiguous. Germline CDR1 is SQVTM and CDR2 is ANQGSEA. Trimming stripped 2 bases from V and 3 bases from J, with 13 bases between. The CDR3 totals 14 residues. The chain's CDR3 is CSVELAQRDYGYTF. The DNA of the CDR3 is TGCAGCGTTGAATTGGCGCAGCGGGACTATGGCTACACCTTC.

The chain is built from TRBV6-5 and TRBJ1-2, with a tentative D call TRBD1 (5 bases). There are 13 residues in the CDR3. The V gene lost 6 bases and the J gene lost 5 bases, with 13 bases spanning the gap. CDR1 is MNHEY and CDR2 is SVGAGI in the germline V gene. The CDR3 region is CASSLDIQYGYTF. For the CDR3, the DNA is TGTGCCAGCAGCCTGGACATCCAGTATGGCTACACCTTC.

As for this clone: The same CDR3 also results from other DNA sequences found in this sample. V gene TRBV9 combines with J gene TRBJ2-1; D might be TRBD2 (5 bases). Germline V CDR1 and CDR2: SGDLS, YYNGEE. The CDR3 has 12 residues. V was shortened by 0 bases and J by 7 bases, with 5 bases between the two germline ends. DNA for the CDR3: TGTGCCAGCAGCGTAGCGGGAAATGAGCAGTTCTTC. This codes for CASSVAGNEQFF.

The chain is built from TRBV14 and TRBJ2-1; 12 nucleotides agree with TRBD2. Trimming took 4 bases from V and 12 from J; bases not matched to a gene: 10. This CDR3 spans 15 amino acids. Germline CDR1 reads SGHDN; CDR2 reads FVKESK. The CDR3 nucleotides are TGTGCCAGCAGCCCGCTTCGGGCTAGCGGGGGGGGGCAGTTCTTC. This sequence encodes CASSPLRASGGGQFF.

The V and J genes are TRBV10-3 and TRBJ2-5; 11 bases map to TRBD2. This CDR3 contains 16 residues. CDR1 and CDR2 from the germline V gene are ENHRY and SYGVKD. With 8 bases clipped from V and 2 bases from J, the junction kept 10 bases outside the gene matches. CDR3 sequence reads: CAIGKRLAGSQETQYF. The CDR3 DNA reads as TGTGCCATCGGTAAAAGACTAGCGGGGTCTCAAGAGACCCAGTACTTC.

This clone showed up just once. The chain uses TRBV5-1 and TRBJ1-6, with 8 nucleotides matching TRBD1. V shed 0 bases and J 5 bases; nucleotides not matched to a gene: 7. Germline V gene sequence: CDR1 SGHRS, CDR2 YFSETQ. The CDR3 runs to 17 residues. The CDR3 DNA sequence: TGCGCCAGCAGCTTGGCTCCGGGACAGGAAAATAATTCACCCCTCCACTTT. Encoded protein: CASSLAPGQENNSPLHF. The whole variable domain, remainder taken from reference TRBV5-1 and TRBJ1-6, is KAGVTQTPRYLIKTRGQQVTLSCSPISGHRSVSWYQQTPGQGLQFLFEYFSETQRNKGNFPGRFSGRQFSNSRSEMNVSTLELGDSALYLCASSLAPGQENNSPLHFGNGTRLTVT.

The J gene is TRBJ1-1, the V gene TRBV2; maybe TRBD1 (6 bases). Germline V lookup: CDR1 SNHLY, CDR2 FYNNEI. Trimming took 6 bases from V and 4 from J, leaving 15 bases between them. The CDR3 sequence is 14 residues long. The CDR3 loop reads CASSPTGFITEAFF. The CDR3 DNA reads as TGTGCCAGCAGCCCTACAGGGTTTATCACTGAAGCTTTCTTT.

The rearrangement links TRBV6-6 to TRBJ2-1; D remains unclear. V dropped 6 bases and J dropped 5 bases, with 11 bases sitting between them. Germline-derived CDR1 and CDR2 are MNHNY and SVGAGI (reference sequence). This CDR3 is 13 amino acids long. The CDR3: CASRFKADNEQFF. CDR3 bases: TGTGCCAGCAGGTTCAAGGCGGACAATGAGCAGTTCTTC.